These T cell receptor beta chains were read from a single sample in a study of regulatory T cells in long-lasting Graves disease. TCRdb processed the multiplex PCR reads anew with MiXCR; each CDR3 protein has one entry. This sample has about 530,000 distinct CDR3 sequences, with 15% to 20% found just once. These data also featured in a second study, about T cells in Graves' hyperthyroidism and ophthalmopathy.

The input for sequencing was peripheral blood mononuclear cells (PBMCs), taken at new diagnosis, from a patient treated with antithyroid drugs. The origin of the receptors is a woman aged 40 to 65 with Graves disease. The CDR3 runs from the conserved cysteine through the conserved F or W. The order of the fields is D gene, clone size, J gene, V gene, CDR3 DNA, CDR3 protein. The D gene is left open where the match is weak. Size values are once, few and many counts, or a class for expanded clones, and some rows have none.

TRBD2,.,TRBJ2-5,TRBV4-2,TGTGCCAGCAGCCAAGATGGGGCTAGCGGGGGACAAGAGACCCAGTACTTC,CASSQDGASGGQETQYF
.,.,TRBJ2-4,TRBV5-8,TGTGCCAGCGGCCGAACCGGGACTTTACCCCGGGACATTCAGTACTTC,CASGRTGTLPRDIQYF
.,.,TRBJ1-1,TRBV9,TGTGCCAGCAGCGGGGGACACCCTAACACTGAAGCTTTCTTT,CASSGGHPNTEAFF
.,.,TRBJ2-5,TRBV3-1,TGTGCCAGCAGCCACCGGACATTACAAGAGACCCAGTACTTC,CASSHRTLQETQYF
TRBD1,few,TRBJ2-7,TRBV25-1,TGTGCCAGCAGTGAATGGGGGACAGGGAGCTCCTACGAGCAGTACTTC,CASSEWGTGSSYEQYF
.,many,TRBJ2-6,TRBV6-5,TGTGCCAGCAGTTACCTTCCCGGACGGGCCTCTGGGGCCAACGTCCTGACTTTC,CASSYLPGRASGANVLTF
.,many,TRBJ1-6,TRBV12-3/TRBV12-4,TGTGCCTCCCACCCCCCGACCGGGGGCGAATCACCCCTCCACTTT,CASHPPTGGESPLHF
.,.,TRBJ2-7,TRBV9,TGTGCCAGCAGCCCCAAAGGACTGGCTAACTACGAGCAGTACTTC,CASSPKGLANYEQYF
.,many,TRBJ1-3,TRBV2,TGTGCCAGCAGTGGAGGCGGCTCTGGAAACACCATATATTTT,CASSGGGSGNTIYF
.,.,TRBJ2-2,TRBV20-1,TGCAGTGCTATGAGCTACGGCACCGGGGAGCTGTTTTTT,CSAMSYGTGELFF
.,many,TRBJ1-6,TRBV27,TGTGCCAGCAGTGGGGAGTGGGATCGCCGGAATTCACCCCTCCACTTT,CASSGEWDRRNSPLHF
TRBD2,few,TRBJ2-1,TRBV5-1,TGCGCCAGCAGGGGACTAGCGGGGAGCAATGAGCAGTTCTTC,CASRGLAGSNEQFF
TRBD1,few,TRBJ2-6,TRBV28,TGTGCCAGCAGCCCTGGACAGGGATACTCTGGGGCCAACGTCCTGACTTTC,CASSPGQGYSGANVLTF
.,many,TRBJ1-4,TRBV2,TGTGCCAGCAGTGTACCTTCGGGAAAACTGTTTTTT,CASSVPSGKLFF